This T cell receptor (beta chain) was documented in a study of control samples from healthy donors and cancer patients. Germline lookup yields CDR1 MNHEY and CDR2 SVGAGI. The CDR3 spans 12 residues. The V and J ends lost 6 bases and 7 bases respectively, with 13 bases between them. The table came from immunoSEQ multiplex PCR; TCRdb's copy has only in-frame clones and leaves some out. The sample lists more than 120,000 clones, 75% to 95% seen once, with about 3.2% in the top ten. The chain links TRBV6-5 to TRBJ2-7, with a possible D match to TRBD2 (5 bases). Sample: blood. This TCR came from a man aged 25 to 40 in good health. The CDR3 DNA follows: TGTGCCAGCAGCACCCTAGCTCGGGAGCAGTACTTC. It yields the protein CASSTLAREQYF.